This note documents a single TCR beta chain sequence. Antigen specificity is unknown. This entry belongs to a study of cytomegalovirus exposure and HLA in healthy donors. Study as a whole: Falling in the Caucasian-associated ancestry cluster were 65% to 90% of some 400 genotyped donors.

Primers included in the PCR were 60 Vbeta and 13 Jbeta primers. Data came from immunoSEQ multiplex PCR; TCRdb stores just in-frame clones and leaves some out. The data contain about 84,000 clones, just under 80% of them seen just once; the ten biggest clones take up roughly 2.6%. General observations from the study: Immune exposure was documented only through CMV serostatus.

CDR1 is WNHNN, CDR2 SYGVQD, per germline (reference sequence). The V gene end was trimmed by 7 bases and the J gene end by 4 bases; junction bases not matched to a gene: 14. This CDR3 is 16 amino acids long. This chain links TRBV10-1 with TRBJ2-7; 9 bases line up with TRBD2. The source of this sequence is a male donor in good health and CMV-seropositive. Sequencing used PBMCs. In nucleotides, the CDR3 is TGCGCCAGCAATATGGGACTAGCTTTCGGGTTGTACGAGCAGTACTTC. Protein sequence: CASNMGLAFGLYEQYF.